This passage covers 15 T cell receptor beta chains from one sample sequenced in a study of radiation and T cells in renal cell carcinoma. Indicated time point: blood 4 weeks post-SBRT, at nephrectomy. Described treatment: 15 Gy SBRT to primary tumor, nephrectomy 4 weeks later. Only in-frame clones appear in the TCRdb table, and some are missing; sequencing was by immunoSEQ multiplex PCR. This table holds approximately 150,000 clones, approximately 86% found once. The specimen was blood, collected from a patient whose treatment included radiotherapy and nephrectomy. Receptor source: a woman aged 45-59 years with renal cell carcinoma.

This clone was seen just once. The chain employs TRBV5-6 and TRBJ1-4; D uncertain. This CDR3 has 15 residues. V gave up 4 bases and J gave up 8 bases, with 18 bases separating them. Germline assignment: CDR1 SGHDT and CDR2 YYEEEE. The CDR3: CASSPDGGEDEKLFF. DNA for the CDR3: TGTGCCAGCAGCCCCGACGGCGGGGAGGACGAAAAACTGTTTTTT.

The gene calls are TRBV9 and TRBJ2-3, with D tentatively TRBD2 (6 bases). The CDR3 is made up of 14 amino acids. CDR1 is SGDLS and CDR2 is YYNGEE in the germline V gene. The germline V and J ends were trimmed by 0 bases and 8 bases, with 13 bases remaining between them. CDR3 DNA: TGTGCCAGCAGCGTAGCTACGGGGGTGGTTACGCAGTATTTT. It specifies CASSVATGVVTQYF.

This clone was observed a few times. The V call is TRBV7-9, the J call TRBJ2-1, with TRBD2 as a possible D gene (5 bases). V shed 5 bases and J shed 0 bases, with 11 bases lying between them. In germline, CDR1 is SEHNR, CDR2 FQNEAQ (reference sequence). The CDR3 covers 15 residues. CDR3 residues: CASSRSADSYNEQFF. In DNA, the CDR3 is TGTGCCAGCAGCCGTAGCGCTGACTCCTACAATGAGCAGTTCTTC.

A word on this clone: The sample carries other DNA sequences with the same CDR3. V is TRBV18 and J is TRBJ1-1; D not resolved. V lost 3 bases and J lost 2, with 7 bases in between. The CDR3 loop spans 13 amino acids. The germline CDR1 and CDR2 sequences are KGHSH and LQKENI. The CDR3 reads CASSPTANTEAFF. CDR3 bases: TGTGCCAGCTCACCGACGGCAAACACTGAAGCTTTCTTT.

With respect to this clone: Within the sample, other DNA sequences also encode this same CDR3. V and J are TRBV5-1 and TRBJ1-2, with 8 bases aligning to TRBD1. V shed 3 bases and J 4 bases; nucleotides not matched to a gene: 2. The germline V gene encodes CDR1 SGHRS and CDR2 YFSETQ. CDR3 length: 13 amino acids. The CDR3 sequence: CASSSGQGYGYTF. CDR3 DNA sequence: TGCGCCAGCAGCTCAGGACAGGGCTATGGCTACACCTTC.

The chain is built from TRBV14 and TRBJ1-1; D gene uncertain. V dropped 1 base and J dropped 5 bases, with 8 bases sitting between them. The CDR3 is made up of 13 amino acids. The germline gives CDR1 SGHDN, CDR2 FVKESK. Here the CDR3 DNA reads TGTGCCAGCAGCCAAGGGGATCCGACTGAAGCTTTCTTT. Its translation is CASSQGDPTEAFF. Complete variable domain (other parts from reference TRBV14 and TRBJ1-1): EAGVTQFPSHSVIEKGQTVTLRCDPISGHDNLYWYRRVMGKEIKFLLHFVKESKQDESGMPNNRFLAERTGGTYSTLKVQPAELEDSGVYFCASSQGDPTEAFFGQGTRLTVV.

V and J are TRBV28 and TRBJ2-2; 9 bases fit TRBD2. The CDR3 runs 16 residues. Trimming removed 5 bases from V and 1 base from J; junction bases left unmatched: 5. Germline loops: CDR1 MDHEN, CDR2 SYDVKM. The CDR3: CASSPIAGVNTGELFF. For the CDR3, the DNA is TGTGCCAGCAGTCCTATAGCGGGGGTGAACACCGGGGAGCTGTTTTTT.

This clone was found a few times. The J gene is TRBJ1-1, the V gene TRBV7-9; D perhaps matches TRBD1 (6 bases). Per the germline V gene, CDR1 is SEHNR and CDR2 is FQNEAQ (reference sequence). V shed 5 bases and J shed 8 bases, with 12 bases lying between them. CDR3 length: 12 residues. CDR3 in DNA: TGTGCCAGCAGCGCGCAGGGGATGGAAGCTTTCTTT. Its protein product is CASSAQGMEAFF.

V gene TRBV5-4 combines with J gene TRBJ1-1; unclear D gene. Trimming pared 4 bases from V and 6 bases from J, leaving 13 bases between. CDR1 and CDR2 (germline): SGHNT, YYREEE (reference sequence). The CDR3 covers 13 residues. This CDR3 reads CASSRELVAEAFF. CDR3 DNA: TGTGCCAGCAGCCGAGAACTGGTCGCTGAAGCTTTCTTT.

The chain is built from TRBV6-6 and TRBJ2-1; maybe TRBD2 (6 bases). The ends were cut back, 4 bases at V and 3 bases at J, with 10 bases in the middle. Germline lookup yields CDR1 MNHNY and CDR2 SVGAGI (reference sequence). The CDR3 is 14 residues long. The CDR3 sequence: CASSSAGNYNEQFF. In nucleotides, the CDR3 is TGTGCCAGCAGTTCAGCGGGTAACTACAATGAGCAGTTCTTC.

This clone has only a few counts. The V call is TRBV27, the J call TRBJ1-1; D not resolved. Germline V CDR1 and CDR2: MNHEY, SMNVEV (reference sequence). CDR3 size: 13 residues. V dropped 2 bases and J dropped 2 bases, with 6 bases sitting between them. DNA for the CDR3: TGTGCCAGCAGTTTACTGGTAAACACTGAAGCTTTCTTT. Protein product: CASSLLVNTEAFF.

The chain uses TRBV2 and TRBJ2-7; possibly TRBD2 for D (6 bases). The CDR3 has 13 residues. CDR1 SNHLY and CDR2 FYNNEI come from the germline V gene. V was cut by 8 bases and J by 0 bases, with 11 bases left in between. The CDR3 bases are TGTGCCAGCGGCGGGGTTAGCTCCTACGAGCAGTACTTC. Its translation is CASGGVSSYEQYF.

V and J are TRBV19 and TRBJ1-2; TRBD1 matches at 9 bases. The V gene end was trimmed by 4 bases and the J gene end by 3 bases; junction bases not matched to a gene: 12. In germline, CDR1 is LNHDA, CDR2 SQIVND (reference sequence). This CDR3 has 17 residues. CDR3 sequence reads: CASSTNTGTGYDYGYTF. As DNA, the CDR3 is TGTGCCAGTAGTACAAATACCGGGACAGGGTACGACTATGGCTACACCTTC.

This chain uses TRBV5-6 with TRBJ2-7; possible D gene TRBD1, 5 bases. This CDR3 contains 16 residues. CDR1 and CDR2 (germline): SGHDT, YYEEEE. V dropped 0 bases and J dropped 2 bases, with 15 bases sitting between them. The CDR3 reads CASSLDGHLRPYEQYF. CDR3 DNA: TGTGCCAGCAGCTTGGACGGACACCTGCGCCCCTACGAGCAGTACTTC.

The chain recombines TRBV6-5 with TRBJ2-7, with 10 bases lining up with TRBD2. The germline CDR1 and CDR2 sequences are MNHEY and SVGAGI. J was trimmed by 3 bases and V by 3 bases; bases with no gene match: 8. CDR3 length: 16 residues. For the CDR3, the DNA is TGTGCCAGCAGTTATTCCTCACTAGCGGGGAACTACGAGCAGTACTTC. Translating it yields CASSYSSLAGNYEQYF.